This TCR beta chain was captured in a study of cytomegalovirus exposure and HLA in healthy donors. The PCR ran on 60 Vbeta and 13 Jbeta primers. Profiled with immunoSEQ multiplex PCR; TCRdb holds only in-frame clones, not every one. Of 150,000 to 200,000 clones detected, around four fifths appear once; the ten largest clones hold approximately 1.5%. Germline CDR1 and CDR2: SGHNT and YYREEE (reference sequence). CDR3 length: 14 residues. Trimming cost V 5 bases and J 0 bases, with 11 bases left between them. Donors counted as nominally healthy when sampled, yet unrecorded immune exposures were likely. This clone was detected only once. The antigen remains undetermined. Overall study findings and caveats: Later analysis found that TCR beta chains associated with HLA were more clonally expanded than other, equally common chains. As confirmed in vitro, a few CMV-associated chains were specific for CMV antigens. Associated with cytomegalovirus, according to the listing, were some 180 TCR beta chains.

The V call is TRBV5-4, the J call TRBJ1-2; D may be TRBD1 (6 bases). This clonotype originated in a male donor in good health and CMV-seronegative. Sequencing input: PBMCs. CDR3 residues: CASSFGQSNYGYTF. CDR3 nucleotides: TGTGCCAGCAGTTTTGGACAGTCTAACTATGGCTACACCTTC.